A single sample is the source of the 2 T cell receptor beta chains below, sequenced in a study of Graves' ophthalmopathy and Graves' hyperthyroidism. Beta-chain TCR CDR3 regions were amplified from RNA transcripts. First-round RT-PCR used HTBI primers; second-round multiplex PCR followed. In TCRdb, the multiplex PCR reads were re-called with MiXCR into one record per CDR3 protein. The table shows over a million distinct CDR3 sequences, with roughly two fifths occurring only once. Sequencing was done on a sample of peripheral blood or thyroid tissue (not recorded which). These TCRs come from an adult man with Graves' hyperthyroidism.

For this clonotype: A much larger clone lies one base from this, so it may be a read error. CDR3 nucleotides: TGTGCCAGCAGCCGACGGGTTAGGGCGGAGACCCAGTACTTC. This encodes CASSRRVRAETQYF. The gene calls are TRBV5-5 and TRBJ2-5, with no clear D. The CDR3 consists of 14 residues. The V end lost 4 bases, the J end lost 5 bases, and 15 bases lay between the germline ends. Germline V gene data show CDR1 as SGHKS and CDR2 as YYEKEE (reference sequence).

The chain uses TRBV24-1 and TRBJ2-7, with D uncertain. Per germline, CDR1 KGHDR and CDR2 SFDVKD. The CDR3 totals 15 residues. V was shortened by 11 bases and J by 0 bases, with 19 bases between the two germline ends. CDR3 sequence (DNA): TGTGCCAGCAGCCCCACCGGACGGTACTCCTACGAGCAGTACTTC. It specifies CASSPTGRYSYEQYF.